The entry below describes one T cell receptor beta chain. Its matching antigen is unknown. The data belong to a study of cytomegalovirus exposure and HLA in healthy donors. While unrecorded immune exposures were likely, the donors were nominally healthy when sampled. CDR3 size: 14 residues. From germline, CDR1 is MNHEY and CDR2 SVGAGI. The junction had 10 bases not matched to a gene; V was cut back by 7 bases and J by 5 bases. Amplification used 60 Vbeta primers and 13 Jbeta primers. Assay used: immunoSEQ multiplex PCR; TCRdb lists only in-frame clones, some missing. In the table there are more than 85,000 clones, around 83% of which are singletons. Broader study findings: Among the most significant clusters, several appeared linked to common viral pathogens in a later analysis.

This sequence was found in a woman in her sixties in good health and CMV-seropositive. Sequencing used PBMCs. J is TRBJ2-5 and V is TRBV6-5; 7 bases agree with TRBD1. In DNA, the CDR3 is TGTGCCAGCATCGCCAGTAGGGGGCAGGAGACCCAGTACTTC. This encodes CASIASRGQETQYF.